Sequencing of this T cell receptor (beta chain) was carried out in a study of identical twins. Points from the study as a whole: Insertion counts were lower in abundant cord blood beta clonotypes, a trend that memory repertoires did not show.

With regard to this clonotype: The antigen remains undetermined.

Through template switching, a universal primer site was introduced, and the cDNA contained unique molecular identifiers. TCRdb ran MiXCR on the 5' RACE reads and lists one entry per CDR3 protein. Here the sample spans 1.5 million to 2 million distinct CDR3 sequences, about 30% being singletons. Germline V gene sequence: CDR1 SNHLY, CDR2 FYNNEI. The CDR3 has 15 amino acids. V gene TRBV2 combines with J gene TRBJ2-7, with 7 nucleotides matching TRBD2. The DNA end favors TRBJ2-5, so the J call may be wrong. This receptor was taken from a newborn girl in good health. The sample was cord blood. The CDR3 coding sequence is TGTGCCAGCAGTGCCACACTAGCGCCCCAAGAGACCCAGTACTTC. Protein product: CASSATLAPQETQYF.